This entry lists 2 T cell receptor beta chains sequenced from one sample in a study of shared clonotypes between healthy human individuals. The table came from immunoSEQ multiplex PCR; TCRdb's copy has only in-frame clones and leaves some out. The table has about 690,000 clones, roughly 88% seen once; the top ten hold 34%. Sequencing was done on a sample of memory CD8+ T cells from PBMCs. This sample's subset: CD45RO+ cells pooled with CCR7-negative TemRA cells. The receptors here all came from a young man in good health. Some clones in this sample may be carry-over from other donors' samples.

The V call is TRBV5-6, the J call TRBJ2-1, with no clear D. Germline CDR1 and CDR2: SGHDT and YYEEEE. This CDR3 contains 14 residues. The V end lost 5 bases, the J end lost 5 bases, and 14 bases lay between the germline ends. The CDR3 DNA sequence: TGTGCCAGCAGGCCCGCGCTACCCAACAATGAGCAGTTCTTC. Encoded protein: CASRPALPNNEQFF.

The V and J genes are TRBV7-3 and TRBJ1-3, with D maybe TRBD1 (6 bases). The CDR3 spans 13 residues. V gave up 5 bases and J gave up 4 bases, with 9 bases separating them. Germline CDR1 reads SGHTA; CDR2 reads FQGTGA. The CDR3 bases are TGTGCCAGCAGCCCTGACAGGGGAAACACCATATATTTT. Translating gives CASSPDRGNTIYF.